This T cell receptor (beta chain) was identified in a study of shared clonotypes between healthy human individuals. Clones were read by immunoSEQ multiplex PCR, and TCRdb kept only the in-frame ones, dropping some. In the table there are more than 400,000 clones, roughly 80% of which are singletons. Looked up from germline, CDR1 is MDHEN and CDR2 is SYDVKM. This CDR3 spans 14 amino acids. With 2 bases removed from V and 4 bases from J, the gap between germline ends came to 11 bases. This receptor was obtained from a woman aged 40 to 50 in good health. Some clones in this sample may be carry-over from other donors' samples. The sequencing input was PBMCs. J is TRBJ1-1 and V is TRBV28, with D perhaps TRBD1 (6 bases). The CDR3 reads CASSLGGALTEAFF. The DNA of the CDR3 is TGTGCCAGCAGTTTAGGGGGGGCTCTCACTGAAGCTTTCTTT.